This TCR beta chain was identified in a study of blood T cells in healthy people across ages. For the second PCR, which ran for roughly 6 to 12 cycles, a sample-barcoded 5' primer and a J-beta primer mix were used. Via MiXCR, TCRdb re-called the 5' RACE reads, giving one row per CDR3 protein. This table has 1.2 million to 1.5 million distinct CDR3 sequences, around 55% appearing once. V shed 4 bases and J 2 bases; nucleotides not matched to a gene: 7. CDR1 is SGHTA, CDR2 FQGNSA, per germline. The CDR3 covers 15 residues. Extraction yielded at least 5 micrograms of total RNA per sample. As regards this clonotype: The antigen is not known.

Whole-study results and caveats: The CMV status of each donor remained undetermined, and this could have confounded shifts in expanded clonotypes. Diversity estimates drawn from one million T cells were deemed underestimates.

Material: blood. The chain carries TRBV7-2 and TRBJ2-7, with TRBD1 matching over 8 bases. The sequence came from a man younger than 35 in good health. The CDR3 loop is CASSSPGQAPYEQYF. The CDR3 DNA follows: TGTGCCAGCAGCTCCCCGGGACAGGCGCCCTACGAGCAGTACTTC.